The source of this T cell receptor (delta chain) is a study of gamma-delta T cells after stem cell transplantation. TCRdb reanalyzed the RT-PCR reads using CATT. The sample lists 2,200 or so delta-chain clones, around 3% occurring once. Only a few counts were recorded for this clone. A far larger clone is a single base away, which makes a read error likely. The germline gives CDR1 GEAIGNYY, CDR2 EKD. V dropped 0 bases and J dropped 0; count of bases not matched to a gene: 19. The CDR3 covers 21 residues. This receptor was identified in a human donor. It is not recorded whose cells these are; they may come from a transplant donor. The chain combines TRDV2 with TRDJ1, with 9 bases matching TRDD3. Sequencing used gamma-delta T cells. CDR3 loop: CACDTVRAPVGGYRDTDKLIF. Written as DNA, the CDR3 is TGTGCCTGTGACACCGTTAGGGCCCCTGTCGGGGGATACAGAGACACCGATAAACTCATCTTT.